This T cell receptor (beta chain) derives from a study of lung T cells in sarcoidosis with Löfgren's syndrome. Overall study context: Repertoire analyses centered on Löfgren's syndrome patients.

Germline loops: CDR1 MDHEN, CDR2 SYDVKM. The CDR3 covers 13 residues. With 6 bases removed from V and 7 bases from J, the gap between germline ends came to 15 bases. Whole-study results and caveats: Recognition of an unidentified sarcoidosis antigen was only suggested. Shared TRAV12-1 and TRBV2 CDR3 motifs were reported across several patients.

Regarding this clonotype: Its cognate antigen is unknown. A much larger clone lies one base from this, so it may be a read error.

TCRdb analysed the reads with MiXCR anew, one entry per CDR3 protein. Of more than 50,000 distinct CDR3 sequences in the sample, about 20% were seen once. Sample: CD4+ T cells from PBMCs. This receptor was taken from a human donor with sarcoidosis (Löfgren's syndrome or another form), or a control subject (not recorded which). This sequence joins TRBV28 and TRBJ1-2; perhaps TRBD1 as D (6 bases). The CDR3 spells CASRGGGHCGYTF. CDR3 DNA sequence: TGTGCCAGCAGAGGGGGGGGACACTGTGGCTACACCTTC.